These 27 T cell receptor beta chains were all obtained from the same sample, sequenced in a study of T-cell reconstitution after alpha-beta-depleted transplantation in children. Library preparation (for TCRbeta) was performed with unique molecular identifiers. MiXCR, applied by TCRdb to the PCR reads, yields one record per CDR3 protein. Of around 580,000 distinct CDR3 sequences in the sample, 25% to 30% were seen once. The starting material was PBMCs, obtained before TCRalphabeta/CD19-depleted stem cell transplant. The receptors were gathered from a boy under two years old with Wiskott-Aldrich syndrome, due to receive a stem cell transplant.

The genes are TRBV6-5 and TRBJ1-1; D is ambiguous. The CDR3 runs 14 residues. V lost 4 bases and J 3 bases, leaving 12 bases between the germline ends. Germline V CDR1 and CDR2: MNHEY, SVGAGI. The CDR3 nucleotides are TGTGCCAGCAGTTGGCGAAGTGAGGACACTGAAGCTTTCTTT. Translation: CASSWRSEDTEAFF.

This clonotype was seen a few times. The V call is TRBV12-3 or TRBV12-4, the J call TRBJ1-4; D not resolved. The CDR3 sequence is 14 residues long. The V end was cut by 6 bases, the J end by 6 bases, with 14 bases between. The CDR3 region has the DNA TGTGCCAGCAGCCCCAGGAGGTTAGATGAAAAACTGTTTTTT. This encodes CASSPRRLDEKLFF.

This clonotype was observed a few times. V usage is TRBV29-1 and J usage is TRBJ1-2, with no clear D. Germline V gives CDR1 SQVTM, CDR2 ANQGSEA. V was clipped by 7 bases and J by 6 bases, with 9 bases between them. CDR3 size: 10 residues. The CDR3 spells CSGWGDGYTF. The CDR3 DNA is TGCAGCGGGTGGGGAGATGGCTACACCTTC.

CDR3 protein: CASRWASTDTQYF. DNA of the CDR3: TGTGCCAGCAGGTGGGCCAGCACAGATACGCAGTATTTT. The rearrangement uses TRBV12-3 or TRBV12-4 and TRBJ2-3; D gene uncertain. The ends were cut back, 6 bases at V and 0 bases at J, with 7 bases in the middle. This CDR3 comprises 13 residues.

The V call is TRBV5-1, the J call TRBJ2-3; 8 bases are shared with TRBD2. Germline V gives CDR1 SGHRS, CDR2 YFSETQ. The J segment lost 1 base and the V segment lost 2 bases, leaving 6 bases of the junction unmatched. The CDR3 spans 16 residues. The CDR3 DNA follows: TGCGCCAGCAGCTTCCCAAAGACTAGCGGCACAGATACGCAGTATTTT. Its translation: CASSFPKTSGTDTQYF.

This clonotype occurred a few times. This chain connects TRBV15 to TRBJ2-1; 8 bases map to TRBD2. Germline V CDR1 and CDR2: LNHNV, YYDKDF (reference sequence). V dropped 0 bases and J dropped 8; count of bases not matched to a gene: 6. This CDR3 has 15 amino acids. Here the CDR3 DNA reads TGTGCCACCAGCAGAGAATTGTTACTAGCGGATGAGCAGTTCTTC. Its protein is CATSRELLLADEQFF.

This clonotype was recorded a few times. The gene calls are TRBV2 and TRBJ2-1; TRBD2 matches at 10 bases. Trimming at V came to 6 bases and at J to 3 bases, leaving 8 bases not matched to a gene. The germline V gene encodes CDR1 SNHLY and CDR2 FYNNEI. There are 16 residues in the CDR3. For the CDR3, the DNA is TGTGCCAGCAGCGACCCAACTAGCGGGAACTACAATGAGCAGTTCTTC. It yields the protein CASSDPTSGNYNEQFF.

This clonotype was counted only a few times. This sequence joins TRBV5-5 and TRBJ2-1; D is possibly TRBD1 or TRBD2 (6 bases each). The V end was cut by 1 base, the J end by 9 bases, with 17 bases between. The CDR3 contains 15 residues. CDR1 is SGHKS and CDR2 is YYEKEE in the germline V gene (reference sequence). CDR3 bases: TGTGCCAGCAGCTTGCGGTATTGGGGGGCGCCTGAGCAGTTCTTC. It specifies CASSLRYWGAPEQFF.

This chain links TRBV27 with TRBJ2-1; maybe TRBD2 (6 bases). The CDR3 totals 15 residues. With 3 bases removed from V and 5 bases from J, the gap between germline ends came to 14 bases. Germline CDR1 reads MNHEY; CDR2 reads SMNVEV (reference sequence). The CDR3 sequence is CASSFVVAANNEQFF. The CDR3 DNA reads TGTGCCAGCAGTTTCGTAGTAGCGGCAAACAATGAGCAGTTCTTC.

The chain employs TRBV11-2 and TRBJ1-5; possibly TRBD1 for D (5 bases). The germline V and J ends were trimmed by 1 base and 4 bases, with 14 bases remaining between them. Per germline, CDR1 SGHAT and CDR2 FQNNGV. The CDR3 spans 16 residues. CDR3: CASSLGRGSENQPQHF. DNA for the CDR3: TGTGCCAGCAGCTTAGGAAGGGGTTCGGAAAATCAGCCCCAGCATTTT.

A note on this clonotype: No conserved phenylalanine or tryptophan ends this CDR3, so it is likely a read error. The chain joins TRBV12-3 or TRBV12-4 to TRBJ2-7; D could derive from TRBD1 or TRBD2 (5 bases each). CDR3 length equals 14 residues. Trimming took off 5 bases at V and 7 bases at J, with 18 bases between the two ends. Here the CDR3 reads CASSPKTGPGEQYS. The DNA for the CDR3 is TGTGCCAGCAGTCCCAAAACGGGGCCAGGGGAGCAGTACTCC.

This chain links TRBV28 with TRBJ2-7; no clear D gene. This CDR3 has 12 amino acids. V shed 2 bases and J shed 11 bases, with 13 bases lying between them. Germline V gives CDR1 MDHEN, CDR2 SYDVKM. The chain's CDR3 is CASSLKDVEKYF. CDR3 nucleotide sequence: TGTGCCAGCAGTTTAAAGGACGTAGAGAAGTACTTC.

V is TRBV4-2 and J is TRBJ1-4, with D hard to call. Between the trimmed V and J ends, which lost 5 bases and 7 bases, there was a span of 11 bases. The CDR3 covers 13 residues. Looked up from germline, CDR1 is LGHNA and CDR2 is YNFKEQ. The CDR3 DNA is TGTGCCAGCAGCTTGCAGTGGGGTGAAAAACTGTTTTTT. This gives the protein CASSLQWGEKLFF.

Only a few counts were recorded for this clonotype. The J gene is TRBJ2-7, the V gene TRBV20-1; the match to TRBD2 covers 11 bases. The ends lost 5 bases at V and 3 bases at J; junction bases unmatched: 0. CDR3 length: 12 amino acids. CDR1 DFQATT and CDR2 SNEGSKA come from the germline V gene (reference sequence). The CDR3 loop is CSALAGGYEQYF. As DNA, the CDR3 is TGCAGTGCTCTAGCGGGAGGCTACGAGCAGTACTTC.

This clonotype has only a few counts. V and J are TRBV12-3 or TRBV12-4 and TRBJ1-6; D is possibly TRBD1 (5 bases). The V end lost 2 bases, the J end lost 7 bases, and 9 bases lay between the germline ends. The CDR3 has 14 residues. CDR3 in amino acids: CASSLTSGNSPLHF. CDR3 sequence (DNA): TGTGCCAGCAGTTTAACGTCAGGGAATTCACCCCTCCACTTT.

This sequence joins TRBV5-1 and TRBJ2-2, with D perhaps given as TRBD1 or TRBD2 (6 bases each). The V gene's germline CDR1 is SGHRS and CDR2 YFSETQ. V was shortened by 4 bases and J by 5 bases, with 12 bases between the two germline ends. The length of the CDR3 is 14 residues. CDR3 coding DNA: TGCGCCAGCAGCGGGACGGGGGCTACCGGGGAGCTGTTTTTT. Translating gives CASSGTGATGELFF.

This clonotype has just a few counts. The CDR3 reads CASSPRWGVGNEQFF. The CDR3 nucleotides read TGTGCCAGCAGCCCCCGGTGGGGGGTGGGCAATGAGCAGTTCTTC. The chain combines TRBV7-8 with TRBJ2-1; a weak D match, TRBD2 (6 bases). CDR3 length: 15 amino acids. CDR1 and CDR2 (germline): SGHVS, FQNEAQ. The V end was cut by 5 bases, the J end by 6 bases, with 17 bases between.

The CDR3 spells CAISREGASSGYTF. The CDR3 DNA reads TGTGCCATCAGTAGGGAGGGGGCGAGCTCTGGCTACACCTTC. V usage is TRBV10-3 and J usage is TRBJ1-2, with 7 bases matching TRBD1. V dropped 5 bases and J dropped 7; count of bases not matched to a gene: 10. The CDR3 totals 14 residues. CDR1 is ENHRY, CDR2 SYGVKD, per germline.

V and J are TRBV5-1 and TRBJ2-1, with 9 bases identical to TRBD2. The CDR3 runs 15 residues. V shed 0 bases and J 9 bases; nucleotides not matched to a gene: 7. Germline CDR1 reads SGHRS; CDR2 reads YFSETQ. CDR3 amino acids: CASSLAGVAGVEQFF. Written as DNA, the CDR3 is TGCGCCAGCAGCTTGGCCGGAGTAGCGGGGGTTGAGCAGTTCTTC.

Here the CDR3 reads CASSSLGTYNTYEQYF. In DNA form, the CDR3 reads TGTGCCAGCAGCTCCCTAGGGACCTATAATACCTACGAGCAGTACTTC. This sequence joins TRBV6-1 and TRBJ2-7; D tentatively fits TRBD1 or TRBD2 (5 bases each). Trimming took 6 bases from V and 2 from J, leaving 20 bases between them. This CDR3 is built from 16 residues. In germline, CDR1 is MNHNS, CDR2 SASEGT.

This clonotype showed up just a few times. The chain carries TRBV28 and TRBJ1-4; the match to TRBD1 covers 7 bases. Germline V gene data show CDR1 as MDHEN and CDR2 as SYDVKM. J gave up 7 bases and V 0 bases, and 8 bases lay outside the gene matches. The CDR3 spans 16 residues. The CDR3 region has the DNA TGTGCCAGCAGTTTATGGGTAGGAGGGGGCAGTGAAAAACTGTTTTTT. This translates into CASSLWVGGGSEKLFF.

The chain is built from TRBV20-1 and TRBJ2-1, with D perhaps matching TRBD2 (6 bases). Looked up from germline, CDR1 is DFQATT and CDR2 is SNEGSKA (reference sequence). V dropped 5 bases and J dropped 1 base, with 12 bases sitting between them. The CDR3 is 14 amino acids. Written as DNA, the CDR3 is TGCAGTGCTGGGGGGTTTAATTCCTACAATGAGCAGTTCTTC. As protein: CSAGGFNSYNEQFF.

In its sample, this clonotype was seen a few times. This chain links TRBV5-1 with TRBJ2-1; TRBD1 matches at 10 bases. V dropped 5 bases and J dropped 8; count of bases not matched to a gene: 13. The CDR3 covers 16 residues. CDR1 and CDR2 (germline): SGHRS, YFSETQ. The CDR3 protein is CASRYLPGQGRDEQFF. The CDR3, as DNA: TGCGCCAGCAGATACCTGCCGGGACAGGGGAGGGATGAGCAGTTCTTC.

This clonotype was recorded a few times. The chain combines TRBV6-5 with TRBJ2-3, with D possibly being TRBD2 (6 bases). V lost 2 bases to trimming and J lost 1 base, with 10 bases between them. CDR3 length equals 15 residues. Germline lookup yields CDR1 MNHEY and CDR2 SVGAGI. The CDR3 nucleotides are TGTGCCAGCAGTTACCTGTCTAGCGGCACAGATACGCAGTATTTT. Translated: CASSYLSSGTDTQYF.

This rearrangement joins TRBV5-1 to TRBJ2-1; 8 bases match TRBD1. After removal of 4 bases from V and 7 bases from J, the junction contained 16 bases not matched to a gene. CDR1 and CDR2 from the germline V gene are SGHRS and YFSETQ. The CDR3 length is 17 residues. CDR3 DNA: TGCGCCAGCAGCCAACAACCGTCCGGGACAGGTGGTAATGAGCAGTTCTTC. Translated, it gives CASSQQPSGTGGNEQFF.

J is TRBJ1-2 and V is TRBV6-1; D is possibly TRBD1 (6 bases). The length of the CDR3 is 14 residues. V lost 6 bases and J lost 2, with 13 bases in between. Germline V gives CDR1 MNHNS, CDR2 SASEGT. CDR3 amino acids: CASRGTGQNYGYTF. The CDR3 nucleotides read TGTGCCAGCAGGGGCACAGGACAGAACTATGGCTACACCTTC.

This clonotype was recorded a few times. This chain joins TRBV5-1 and TRBJ2-1; D remains unclear. Germline V gene lookup returns CDR1 SGHRS and CDR2 YFSETQ. Trimming took off 1 base at V and 0 bases at J, with 11 bases between the two ends. The CDR3 spans 16 residues. CDR3 loop: CASSLLPGVSYNEQFF. CDR3 coding DNA: TGCGCCAGCAGCTTGTTACCGGGTGTCTCCTACAATGAGCAGTTCTTC.